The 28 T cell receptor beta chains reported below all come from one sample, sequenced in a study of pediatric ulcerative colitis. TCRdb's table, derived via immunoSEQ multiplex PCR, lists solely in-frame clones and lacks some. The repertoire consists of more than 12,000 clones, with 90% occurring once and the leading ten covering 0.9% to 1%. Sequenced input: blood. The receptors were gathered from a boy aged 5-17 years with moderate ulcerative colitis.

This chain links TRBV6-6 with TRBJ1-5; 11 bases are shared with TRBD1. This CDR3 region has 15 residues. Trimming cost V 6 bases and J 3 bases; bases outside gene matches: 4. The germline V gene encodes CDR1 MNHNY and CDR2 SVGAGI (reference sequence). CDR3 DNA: TGTGCCAGCAGCGGACAGGGGGCGAACAATCAGCCCCAGCATTTT. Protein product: CASSGQGANNQPQHF.

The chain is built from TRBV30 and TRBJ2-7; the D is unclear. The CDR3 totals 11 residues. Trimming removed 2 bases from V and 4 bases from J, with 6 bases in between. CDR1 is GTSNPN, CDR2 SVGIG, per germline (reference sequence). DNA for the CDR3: TGTGCCTGGAGTAGAGTGTACGAGCAGTACTTC. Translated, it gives CAWSRVYEQYF. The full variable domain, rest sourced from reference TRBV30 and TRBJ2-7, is SQTIHQWPATLVQPVGSPLSLECTVEGTSNPNLYWYRQAAGRGLQLLFYSVGIGQISSEVPQNLSASRPQDRQFILSSKKLLLSDSGFYLCAWSRVYEQYFGPGTRLTVT.

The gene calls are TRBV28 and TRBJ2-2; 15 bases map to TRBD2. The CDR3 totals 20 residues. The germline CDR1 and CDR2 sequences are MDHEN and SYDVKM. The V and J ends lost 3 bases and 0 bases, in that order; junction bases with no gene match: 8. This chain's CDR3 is CASSLSWGLAGGANTGELFF. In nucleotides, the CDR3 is TGTGCCAGCAGTTTGTCCTGGGGACTAGCGGGAGGAGCGAACACCGGGGAGCTGTTTTTT.

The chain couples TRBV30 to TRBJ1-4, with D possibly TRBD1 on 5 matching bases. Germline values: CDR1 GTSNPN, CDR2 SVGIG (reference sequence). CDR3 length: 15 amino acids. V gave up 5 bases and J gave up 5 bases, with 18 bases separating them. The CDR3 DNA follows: TGTGCCTGGGGCTCCGGCAGGGTAGCGAATGAAAAACTGTTTTTT. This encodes CAWGSGRVANEKLFF.

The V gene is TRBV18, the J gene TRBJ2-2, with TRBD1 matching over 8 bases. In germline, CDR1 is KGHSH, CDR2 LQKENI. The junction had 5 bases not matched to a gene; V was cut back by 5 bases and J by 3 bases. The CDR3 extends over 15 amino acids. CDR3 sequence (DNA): TGTGCCAGCTCAATCCAGGGGGCGGACACCGGGGAGCTGTTTTTT. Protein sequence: CASSIQGADTGELFF.

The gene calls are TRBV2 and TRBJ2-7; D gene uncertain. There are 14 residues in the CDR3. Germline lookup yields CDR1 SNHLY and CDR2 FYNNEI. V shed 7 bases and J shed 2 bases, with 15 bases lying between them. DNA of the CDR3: TGTGCCAGCAAATCCTCCGCAGCACCCTACGAGCAGTACTTC. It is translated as CASKSSAAPYEQYF.

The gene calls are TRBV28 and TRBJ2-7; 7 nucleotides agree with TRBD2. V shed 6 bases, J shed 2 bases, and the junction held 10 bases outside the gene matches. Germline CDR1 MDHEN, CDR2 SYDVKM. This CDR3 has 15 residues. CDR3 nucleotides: TGTGCCAGCAGCCCGACCGGGACTAAGACCTACGAGCAGTACTTC. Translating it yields CASSPTGTKTYEQYF. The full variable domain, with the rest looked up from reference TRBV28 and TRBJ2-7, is DVKVTQSSRYLVKRTGEKVFLECVQDMDHENMFWYRQDPGLGLRLIYFSYDVKMKEKGDIPEGYSVSREKKERFSLILESASTNQTSMYLCASSPTGTKTYEQYFGPGTRLTVT.

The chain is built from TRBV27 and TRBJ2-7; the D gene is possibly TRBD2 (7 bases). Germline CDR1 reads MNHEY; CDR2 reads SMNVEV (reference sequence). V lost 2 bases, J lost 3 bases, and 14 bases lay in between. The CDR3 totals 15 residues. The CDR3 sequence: CASSLAGALYYEQYF. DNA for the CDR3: TGTGCCAGCAGTTTAGCGGGGGCCCTCTACTACGAGCAGTACTTC.

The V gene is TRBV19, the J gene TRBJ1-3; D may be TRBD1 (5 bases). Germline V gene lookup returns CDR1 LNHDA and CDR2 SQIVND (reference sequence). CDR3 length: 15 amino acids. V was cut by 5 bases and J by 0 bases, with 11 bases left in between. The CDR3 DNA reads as TGTGCCAGTAGTCGTCGGGGGGACTCTGGAAACACCATATATTTT. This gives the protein CASSRRGDSGNTIYF.

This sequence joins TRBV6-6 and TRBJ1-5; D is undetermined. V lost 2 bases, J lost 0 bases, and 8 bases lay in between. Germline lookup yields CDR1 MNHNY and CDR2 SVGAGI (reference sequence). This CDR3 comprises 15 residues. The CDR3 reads CASSYISGSNQPQHF. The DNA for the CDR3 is TGTGCCAGCAGTTACATCAGTGGTAGCAATCAGCCCCAGCATTTT.

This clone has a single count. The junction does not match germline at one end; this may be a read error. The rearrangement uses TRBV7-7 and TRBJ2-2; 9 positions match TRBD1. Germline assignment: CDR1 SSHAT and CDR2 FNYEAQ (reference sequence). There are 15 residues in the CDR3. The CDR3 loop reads CASSPDRGNTGELFF. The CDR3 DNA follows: TGTGCTAGCAGCCCGGACAGGGGGAACACCGGGGAGCTGTTTTTT.

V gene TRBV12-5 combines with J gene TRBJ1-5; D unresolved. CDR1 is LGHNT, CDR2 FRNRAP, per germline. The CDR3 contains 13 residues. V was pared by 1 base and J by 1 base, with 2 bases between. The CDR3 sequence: CASGLGSNQPQHF. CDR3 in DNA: TGTGCTAGTGGTTTGGGCAGCAATCAGCCCCAGCATTTT.

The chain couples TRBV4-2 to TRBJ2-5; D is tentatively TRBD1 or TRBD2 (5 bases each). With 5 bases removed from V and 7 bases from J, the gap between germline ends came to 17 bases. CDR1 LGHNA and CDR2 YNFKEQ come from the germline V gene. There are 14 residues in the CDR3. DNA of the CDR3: TGTGCCAGCAGCTATTGGGACCGAACGGGGACCCAGTACTTC. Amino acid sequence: CASSYWDRTGTQYF.

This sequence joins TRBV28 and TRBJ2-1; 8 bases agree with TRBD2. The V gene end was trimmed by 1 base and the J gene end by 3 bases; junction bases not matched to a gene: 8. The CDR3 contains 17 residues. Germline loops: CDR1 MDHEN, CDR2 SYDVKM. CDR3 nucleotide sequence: TGTGCCAGCAGTTTATCCTACCAAGCGGGAGTCTACAATGAGCAGTTCTTC. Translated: CASSLSYQAGVYNEQFF.

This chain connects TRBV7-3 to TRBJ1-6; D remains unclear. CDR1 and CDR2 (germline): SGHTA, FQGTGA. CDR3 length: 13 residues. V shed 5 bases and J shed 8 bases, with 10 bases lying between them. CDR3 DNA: TGTGCCAGCAGCGCGGCAGTGTATTCACCCCTCCACTTT. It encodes CASSAAVYSPLHF.

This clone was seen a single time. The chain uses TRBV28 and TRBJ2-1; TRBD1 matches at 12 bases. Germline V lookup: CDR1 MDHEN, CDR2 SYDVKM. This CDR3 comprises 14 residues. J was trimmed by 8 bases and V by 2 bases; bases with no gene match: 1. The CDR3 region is CASSLRDRGHEQFF. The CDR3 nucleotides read TGTGCCAGCAGTTTAAGGGACAGGGGGCATGAGCAGTTCTTC.

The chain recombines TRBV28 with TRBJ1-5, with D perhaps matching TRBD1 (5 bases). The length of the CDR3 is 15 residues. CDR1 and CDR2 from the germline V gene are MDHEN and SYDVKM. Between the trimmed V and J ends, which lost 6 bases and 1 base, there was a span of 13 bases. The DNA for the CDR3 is TGTGCCAGCAGCCTCTCAGGGAGGAGCAATCAGCCCCAGCATTTT. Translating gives CASSLSGRSNQPQHF. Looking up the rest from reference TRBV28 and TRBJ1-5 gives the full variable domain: DVKVTQSSRYLVKRTGEKVFLECVQDMDHENMFWYRQDPGLGLRLIYFSYDVKMKEKGDIPEGYSVSREKKERFSLILESASTNQTSMYLCASSLSGRSNQPQHFGDGTRLSIL.

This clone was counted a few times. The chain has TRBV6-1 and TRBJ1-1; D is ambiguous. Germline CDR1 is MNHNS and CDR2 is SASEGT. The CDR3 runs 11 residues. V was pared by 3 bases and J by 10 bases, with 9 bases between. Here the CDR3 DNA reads TGTGCCAGCAGTGATTATGTCGGAGCTTTCTTT. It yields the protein CASSDYVGAFF.

CDR3 sequence reads: CASSLVYRGQGNYEQYF. For the CDR3, the DNA is TGTGCCAGCAGCTTAGTATATCGAGGACAGGGTAACTACGAGCAGTACTTC. This rearrangement joins TRBV7-2 to TRBJ2-7; 8 bases line up with TRBD1. Germline CDR1 reads SGHTA; CDR2 reads FQGNSA. Trimming cost V 1 base and J 3 bases; bases outside gene matches: 11. The CDR3 covers 17 residues.

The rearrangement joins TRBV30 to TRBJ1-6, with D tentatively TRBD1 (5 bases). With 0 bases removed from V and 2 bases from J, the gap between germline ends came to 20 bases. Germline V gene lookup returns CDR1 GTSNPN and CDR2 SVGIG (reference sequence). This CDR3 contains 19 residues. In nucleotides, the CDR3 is TGTGCCTGGAGTGTGAGTGGGACCCTAGGAGGAACCTATAATTCACCCCTCCACTTT. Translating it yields CAWSVSGTLGGTYNSPLHF. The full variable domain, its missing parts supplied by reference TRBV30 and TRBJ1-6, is SQTIHQWPATLVQPVGSPLSLECTVEGTSNPNLYWYRQAAGRGLQLLFYSVGIGQISSEVPQNLSASRPQDRQFILSSKKLLLSDSGFYLCAWSVSGTLGGTYNSPLHFGNGTRLTVT.

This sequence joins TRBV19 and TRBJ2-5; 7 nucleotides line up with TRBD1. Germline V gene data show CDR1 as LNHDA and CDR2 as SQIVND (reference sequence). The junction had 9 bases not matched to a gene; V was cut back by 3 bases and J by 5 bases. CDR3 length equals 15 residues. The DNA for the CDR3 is TGTGCCAGTAGTATCCCGGGACAGTTTTGGGAGACCCAGTACTTC. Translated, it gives CASSIPGQFWETQYF.

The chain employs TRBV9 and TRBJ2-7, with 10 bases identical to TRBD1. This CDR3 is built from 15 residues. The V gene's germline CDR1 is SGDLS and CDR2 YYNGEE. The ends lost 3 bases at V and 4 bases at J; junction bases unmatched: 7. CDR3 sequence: CASSAWDRGGYEQYF. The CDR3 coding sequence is TGTGCCAGCAGCGCCTGGGACAGGGGTGGGTACGAGCAGTACTTC.

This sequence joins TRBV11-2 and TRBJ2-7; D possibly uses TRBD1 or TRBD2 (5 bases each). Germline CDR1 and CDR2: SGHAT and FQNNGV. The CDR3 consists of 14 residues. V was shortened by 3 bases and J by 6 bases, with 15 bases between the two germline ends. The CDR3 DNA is TGTGCCAGCAGCTTCCTAGGGCGAGGGGTCGAGCAGTACTTC. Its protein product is CASSFLGRGVEQYF.

CDR3 sequence: CASRRHIAGYNEQFF. The CDR3 DNA reads as TGTGCCAGCAGACGACATATAGCGGGTTACAATGAGCAGTTCTTC. The J gene is TRBJ2-1, the V gene TRBV6-1; TRBD2 aligns across 7 bases. From germline, CDR1 is MNHNS and CDR2 SASEGT. V lost 6 bases to trimming and J lost 4 bases; unmatched junction nucleotides: 9. The CDR3 loop spans 15 amino acids.

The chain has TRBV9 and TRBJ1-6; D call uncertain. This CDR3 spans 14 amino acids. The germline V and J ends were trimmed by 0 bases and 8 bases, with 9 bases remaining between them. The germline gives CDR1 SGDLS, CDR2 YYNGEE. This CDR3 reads CASSVASRDSPLHF. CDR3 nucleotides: TGTGCCAGCAGCGTAGCTAGCCGCGATTCACCCCTCCACTTT.

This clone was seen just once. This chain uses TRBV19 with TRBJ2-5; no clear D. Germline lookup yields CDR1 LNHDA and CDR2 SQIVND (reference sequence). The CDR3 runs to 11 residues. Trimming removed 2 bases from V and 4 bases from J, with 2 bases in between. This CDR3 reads CASSIRETQYF. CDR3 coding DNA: TGTGCCAGTAGTATAAGAGAGACCCAGTACTTC. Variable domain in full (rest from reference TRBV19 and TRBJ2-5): DGGITQSPKYLFRKEGQNVTLSCEQNLNHDAMYWYRQDPGQGLRLIYYSQIVNDFQKGDIAEGYSVSREKKESFPLTVTSAQKNPTAFYLCASSIRETQYFGPGTRLLVL.

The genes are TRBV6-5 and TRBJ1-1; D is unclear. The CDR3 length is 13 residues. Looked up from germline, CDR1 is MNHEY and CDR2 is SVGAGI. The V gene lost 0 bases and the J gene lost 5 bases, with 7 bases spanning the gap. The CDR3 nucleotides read TGTGCCAGCAGTTACTCGTTTTTTACTGAAGCTTTCTTT. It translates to CASSYSFFTEAFF.

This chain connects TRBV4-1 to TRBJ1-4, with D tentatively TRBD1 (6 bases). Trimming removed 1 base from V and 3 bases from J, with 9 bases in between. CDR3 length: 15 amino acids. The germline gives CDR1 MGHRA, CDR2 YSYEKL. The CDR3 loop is CASSQVTGPNEKLFF. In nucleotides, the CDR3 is TGCGCCAGCAGCCAAGTTACAGGGCCTAATGAAAAACTGTTTTTT.